The clone carrying this TCR beta chain showed up just a few times. RNA transcripts gave rise to amplified TCR beta CDR3 regions. When the TCR CDR3 underwent first-round RT-PCR, the HTBI primer set was used. TCRdb passed the multiplex PCR reads through MiXCR, listing each CDR3 protein once. The sample records about 840,000 distinct CDR3 sequences, more than 30% being singletons. The data originate from a study of T cells in Graves' hyperthyroidism and ophthalmopathy. Germline CDR1 reads MNHEY; CDR2 reads SVGAGI. The ends lost 6 bases at V and 14 bases at J; junction bases unmatched: 6. CDR3 length: 12 residues.

This rearrangement joins TRBV6-5 to TRBJ1-6, with TRBD1 matching 8 bases. The receptor comes from a man between 18 and 29 years old with Graves' hyperthyroidism. Source material: blood. The CDR3 nucleotides are TGTGCCAGCAGCTCCACGACAGGGGCCCTCCACTTT. Translation gives CASSSTTGALHF.